The clone carrying this TCR beta chain has more than one count but fewer than ten. Its specificity is unknown. This specimen belongs to a study of T cells in Graves' hyperthyroidism and ophthalmopathy. Study-wide points: Classification by a 13 V-J model distinguished ophthalmopathy from stable hyperthyroidism.

The CDR3 loop spans 16 amino acids. V was clipped by 2 bases and J by 7 bases, with 21 bases between them. Germline loops: CDR1 GTSNPN, CDR2 SVGIG (reference sequence). Patients were aged 18 to 65, had disease duration under 2 months, and had newly diagnosed hyperthyroidism. Exclusion of a patient resulted from uncontrolled infection, other autoimmune disease, pregnancy or lactation. Regions amplified from RNA transcripts were the TCR beta CDR3 regions. The primer set for the first-round RT-PCR of the TCR CDR3 was HTBI. TCRdb re-called the multiplex PCR reads with MiXCR, one entry per CDR3 protein. The profile shows roughly 98,000 distinct CDR3 sequences, around 37% of them singletons.

The sample was peripheral blood or thyroid tissue (not recorded which). V and J are TRBV30 and TRBJ1-5, with D perhaps matching TRBD1 (5 bases). This sequence originates from a woman aged 30 to 39 with Graves' hyperthyroidism. CDR3 residues: CAWSSGWRSSRQPQHF. The CDR3 coding sequence is TGTGCCTGGAGTTCAGGGTGGCGGTCCAGTCGGCAGCCCCAGCATTTT.